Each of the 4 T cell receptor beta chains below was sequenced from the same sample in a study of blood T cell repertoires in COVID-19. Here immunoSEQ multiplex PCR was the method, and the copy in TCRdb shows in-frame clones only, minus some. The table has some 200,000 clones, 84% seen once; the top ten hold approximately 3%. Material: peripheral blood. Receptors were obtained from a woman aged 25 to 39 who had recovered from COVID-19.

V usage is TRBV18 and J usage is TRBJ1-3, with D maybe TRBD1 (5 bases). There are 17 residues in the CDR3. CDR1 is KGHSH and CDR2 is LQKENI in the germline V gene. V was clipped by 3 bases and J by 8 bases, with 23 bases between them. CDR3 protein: CASSPLIGGTYSDTIYF. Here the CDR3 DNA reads TGTGCCAGCTCACCCTTGATTGGAGGGACGTATTCGGACACCATATATTTT.

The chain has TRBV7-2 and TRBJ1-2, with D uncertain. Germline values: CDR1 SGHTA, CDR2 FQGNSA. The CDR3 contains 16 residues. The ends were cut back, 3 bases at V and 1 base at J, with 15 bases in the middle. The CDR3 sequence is CASSLASGGVNYGYTF. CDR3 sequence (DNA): TGTGCCAGCAGCTTGGCCTCGGGAGGAGTTAACTATGGCTACACCTTC.

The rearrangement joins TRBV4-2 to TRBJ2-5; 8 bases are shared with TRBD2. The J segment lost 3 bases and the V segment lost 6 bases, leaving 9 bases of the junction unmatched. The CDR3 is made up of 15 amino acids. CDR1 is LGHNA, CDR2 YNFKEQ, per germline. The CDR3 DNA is TGTGCCAGCAGGCGAGCGGGAGTGTCGGAAGAGACCCAGTACTTC. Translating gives CASRRAGVSEETQYF.

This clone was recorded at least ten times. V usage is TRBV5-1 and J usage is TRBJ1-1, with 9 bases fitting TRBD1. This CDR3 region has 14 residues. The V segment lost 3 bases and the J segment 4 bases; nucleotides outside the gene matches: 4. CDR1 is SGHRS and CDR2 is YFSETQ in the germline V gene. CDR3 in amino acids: CASSWDRAGTEAFF. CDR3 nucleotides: TGCGCCAGCAGCTGGGACAGGGCGGGCACTGAAGCTTTCTTT.